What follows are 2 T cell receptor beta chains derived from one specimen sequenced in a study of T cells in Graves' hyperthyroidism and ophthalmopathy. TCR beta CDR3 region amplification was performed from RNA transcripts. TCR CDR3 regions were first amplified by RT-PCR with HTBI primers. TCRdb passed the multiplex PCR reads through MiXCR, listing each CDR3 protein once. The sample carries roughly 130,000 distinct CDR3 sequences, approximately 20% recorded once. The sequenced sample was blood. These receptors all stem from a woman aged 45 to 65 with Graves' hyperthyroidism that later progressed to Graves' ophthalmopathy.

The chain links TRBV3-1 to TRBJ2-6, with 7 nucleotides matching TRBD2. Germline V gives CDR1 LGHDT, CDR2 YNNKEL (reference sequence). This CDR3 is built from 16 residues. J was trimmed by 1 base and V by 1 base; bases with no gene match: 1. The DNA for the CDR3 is TGTGCCAGCAGCCAAGCGGGAGGTTCTGGGGCCAACGTCCTGACTTTC. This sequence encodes CASSQAGGSGANVLTF.

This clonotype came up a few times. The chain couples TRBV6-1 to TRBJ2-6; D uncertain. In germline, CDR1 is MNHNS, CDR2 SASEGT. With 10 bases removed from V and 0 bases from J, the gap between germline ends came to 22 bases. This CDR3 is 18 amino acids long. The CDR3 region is CAIPGSQIKFSGANVLTF. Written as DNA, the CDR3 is TGTGCCATTCCCGGGTCTCAAATTAAATTCTCTGGGGCCAACGTCCTGACTTTC.